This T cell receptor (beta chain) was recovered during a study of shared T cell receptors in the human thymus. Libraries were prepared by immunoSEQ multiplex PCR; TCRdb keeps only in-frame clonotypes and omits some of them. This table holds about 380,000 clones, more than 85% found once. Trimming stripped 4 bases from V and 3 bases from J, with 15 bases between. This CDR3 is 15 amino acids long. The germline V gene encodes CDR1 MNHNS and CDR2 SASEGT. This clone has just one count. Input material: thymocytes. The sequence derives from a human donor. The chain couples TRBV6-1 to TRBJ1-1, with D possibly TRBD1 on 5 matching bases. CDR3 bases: TGTGCCAGCAGTGGGCTGGGGCCGGGGGACACTGAAGCTTTCTTT. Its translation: CASSGLGPGDTEAFF.